This T cell receptor (beta chain) comes out of a study of T cells in narcolepsy. Study overall: Patients with NT1 or NT2 and healthy control donors were enrolled.

In germline, CDR1 is SGHDT, CDR2 YYEEEE. This CDR3 is built from 15 residues. V dropped 0 bases and J dropped 0 bases, with 10 bases sitting between them. Study-wide results and limits: Reportedly, autoreactive clonotypes were serially detected in patients' blood but not controls'. Comparing one patient's CSF and blood CD4+ clonotypes highlighted HCRT- and TRIB2-specific autoreactive clonotypes.

Only a few counts were recorded for this clone. The antigen remains unidentified. A clone one base away is much larger, so this may be a read error. The same CDR3 is also encoded by other DNA sequences in this sample. The table came from immunoSEQ multiplex PCR; TCRdb's copy has only in-frame clones and leaves some out. The table shows more than 2,000 clones, with 26% occurring only once. This TCR was sampled from a human donor with narcolepsy. The gene calls are TRBV5-6 and TRBJ2-7; the D call may be TRBD1 or TRBD2 (6 bases each). What was sequenced was cultured CD4+ T cells from cerebrospinal fluid. This CDR3 is CASSLEGGSSYEQYF. CDR3 nucleotide sequence: TGTGCCAGCAGCTTGGAGGGGGGCAGCTCCTACGAGCAGTACTTC. The full variable domain, rest sourced from reference TRBV5-6 and TRBJ2-7, is DAGVTQSPTHLIKTRGQQVTLRCSPKSGHDTVSWYQQALGQGPQFIFQYYEEEERQRGNFPDRFSGHQFPNYSSELNVNALLLGDSALYLCASSLEGGSSYEQYFGPGTRLTVT.